The clone carrying this TCR beta chain showed up just once. This specimen belongs to a study of blood T cell repertoires in COVID-19. Produced via immunoSEQ multiplex PCR; TCRdb's table is partial and in-frame only. The table lists roughly 280,000 clones, around nine tenths of them singletons. The CDR3 extends over 14 amino acids. V lost 3 bases, J lost 3 bases, and 9 bases lay in between. Germline V gene lookup returns CDR1 MDHEN and CDR2 SYDVKM. This receptor was taken from a woman aged 30 to 39 with COVID-19, enrolled during active disease. Source material: peripheral blood. The chain carries TRBV28 and TRBJ1-5, with a tentative D call TRBD1 (5 bases). DNA for the CDR3: TGTGCCAGCAGTTTTGGGGCCCCCAATCAGCCCCAGCATTTT. Translation: CASSFGAPNQPQHF.